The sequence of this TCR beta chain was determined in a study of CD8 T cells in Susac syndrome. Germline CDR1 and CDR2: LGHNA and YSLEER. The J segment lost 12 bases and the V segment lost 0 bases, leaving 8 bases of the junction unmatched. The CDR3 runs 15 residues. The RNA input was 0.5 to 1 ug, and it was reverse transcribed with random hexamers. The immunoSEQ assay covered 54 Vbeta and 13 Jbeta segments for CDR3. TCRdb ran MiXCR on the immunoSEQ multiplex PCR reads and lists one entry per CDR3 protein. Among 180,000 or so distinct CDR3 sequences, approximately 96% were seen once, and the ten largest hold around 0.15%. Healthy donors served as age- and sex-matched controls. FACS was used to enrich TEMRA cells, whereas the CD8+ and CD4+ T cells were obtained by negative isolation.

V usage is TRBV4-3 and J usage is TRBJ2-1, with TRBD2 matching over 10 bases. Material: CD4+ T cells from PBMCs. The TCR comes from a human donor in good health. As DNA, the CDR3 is TGCGCCAGCAGCCAAGATGCTGGCCGACTAGCGGGGCAGTTCTTC. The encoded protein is CASSQDAGRLAGQFF.